This TCR beta chain was captured by sequencing in a study of T cell changes during pregnancy in multiple sclerosis. The method was immunoSEQ multiplex PCR; TCRdb's version includes in-frame clones alone and lacks a portion of them. Of about 77,000 clones listed, just over 90% are singletons. This CDR3 comprises 13 residues. The germline V gene encodes CDR1 SQVTM and CDR2 ANQGSEA. The trim removed 8 bases at V and 2 bases at J, leaving 9 bases unmatched. Sequences were derived from peripheral blood, sampled after pregnancy. This rearrangement joins TRBV29-1 to TRBJ2-7; 7 positions match TRBD2. The sequence derives from a female donor in good health, enrolled as a control in a pregnancy study. CDR3: CSFREGNTYEQYF. CDR3 DNA sequence: TGCAGCTTCAGGGAGGGAAATACCTACGAGCAGTACTTC.